There are a few counts of the clone carrying this T cell receptor beta chain. Produced via immunoSEQ multiplex PCR; TCRdb's table is partial and in-frame only. The table lists roughly 180,000 clones, roughly 80% of them singletons. This entry belongs to a study of blood T cell repertoires in COVID-19. The germline V gene has CDR1 SGHTA and CDR2 FQGNSA. The CDR3 runs 15 residues. V was shortened by 3 bases and J by 0 bases, with 11 bases between the two germline ends. Sequencing input: peripheral blood. The chain recombines TRBV7-2 with TRBJ1-2, with D possibly TRBD1 on 5 matching bases. The sequence was collected from a woman aged 25 to 39 with acute or convalescent COVID-19. The CDR3 sequence: CASSLGRAANYGYTF. The CDR3 nucleotides read TGTGCCAGCAGCTTGGGCAGGGCCGCTAACTATGGCTACACCTTC. Looking up the rest from reference TRBV7-2 and TRBJ1-2 gives the full variable domain: GAGVSQSPSNKVTEKGKDVELRCDPISGHTALYWYRQSLGQGLEFLIYFQGNSAPDKSGLPSDRFSAERTGGSVSTLTIQRTQQEDSAVYLCASSLGRAANYGYTFGSGTRLTVV.